Following are 27 T cell receptor beta chains from one sample sequenced in a study of blood T cells in healthy people across ages. It was with a sample-barcoded 5' primer and a J-beta primer mix that a second PCR of about 6 to 12 cycles was run. MiXCR, applied by TCRdb to the 5' RACE reads, yields one record per CDR3 protein. The sample lists some 1 million distinct CDR3 sequences; less than 50% were seen once. Sequenced material: blood. The receptors here all came from a woman in her fifties or sixties in good health.

The chain carries TRBV21-1 and TRBJ2-3; the listed D gene, TRBD1, was not tested against the DNA. TRBV21-1 is a documented pseudogene. The CDR3 contains 14 residues. CDR3 loop: CASLGGPPTDTQYF. Written as DNA, the CDR3 is TGTGCCAGCTTAGGAGGCCCCCCCACAGATACGCAGTATTTT.

In DNA form, the CDR3 reads TGTGCCAGCAGTGAAGGTGGGCGACAGACCCAGTACTTC. This codes for CASSEGGRQTQYF. The chain links TRBV6-1 to TRBJ2-5; no reliable D call. The germline V gene has CDR1 MNHNS and CDR2 SASEGT. This CDR3 region has 13 residues. V lost 1 base to trimming and J lost 6 bases, with 9 bases between them.

The chain is built from TRBV29-1 and TRBJ1-1; TRBD1 matches at 8 bases. Per the germline V gene, CDR1 is SQVTM and CDR2 is ANQGSEA. Trimming at V came to 0 bases and at J to 4 bases, leaving 16 bases not matched to a gene. CDR3 length equals 18 residues. CDR3 region: CSVEDSRDRSLRGTEAFF. CDR3 bases: TGCAGCGTTGAAGATTCGCGGGACAGGTCCCTCCGGGGCACTGAAGCTTTCTTT. Supplemented by reference TRBV29-1 and TRBJ1-1, the full variable domain reads SAVISQKPSRDICQRGTSLTIQCQVDSQVTMMFWYRQQPGQSLTLIATANQGSEATYESGFVIDKFPISRPNLTFSTLTVSNMSPEDSSIYLCSVEDSRDRSLRGTEAFFGQGTRLTVV.

The chain recombines TRBV12-3 or TRBV12-4 with TRBJ2-7, with D possibly TRBD2 on 5 matching bases. The CDR3 spans 12 residues. Trimming shortened V by 6 bases and J by 10 bases, and 16 bases separated the two germline ends. The CDR3 reads CASRSPGLSQYF. CDR3 DNA sequence: TGTGCCAGCAGATCGCCGGGATTGTCCCAGTACTTC.

The genes are TRBV21-1 and TRBJ1-2; the table's D call TRBD1 went unverified against the DNA. TRBV21-1 is recorded as a pseudogene. This CDR3 is built from 14 residues. CDR3 sequence: CASSKARRGDGYTF. In DNA form, the CDR3 reads TGTGCCAGCAGCAAAGCAAGAAGGGGGGATGGCTACACCTTC.

V usage is TRBV6-5 and J usage is TRBJ2-3; 7 bases match TRBD1. J was trimmed by 0 bases and V by 9 bases; bases with no gene match: 9. Germline V gene sequence: CDR1 MNHEY, CDR2 SVGAGI. The CDR3 runs 15 residues. In DNA, the CDR3 is TGTGCCAGTAGAACAGGGGACGTAAGCACAGATACGCAGTATTTT. Translating it yields CASRTGDVSTDTQYF.

The chain uses TRBV27 and TRBJ1-1, with D perhaps TRBD1 (6 bases). The V end was cut by 8 bases, the J end by 2 bases, with 12 bases between. Germline V gene data show CDR1 as MNHEY and CDR2 as SMNVEV (reference sequence). This CDR3 comprises 13 residues. CDR3 region: CASGWTVNTEAFF. The DNA for the CDR3 is TGTGCCAGCGGCTGGACAGTTAACACTGAAGCTTTCTTT.

In this sample, this clonotype turned up once. It may be a read error: a sequence one base away is much more abundant. The chain employs TRBV20-1 and TRBJ2-1; a weak D match, TRBD2 (5 bases). The DNA matches TRBJ2-7 better at its end, which makes the J call doubtful. The CDR3 runs 16 residues. CDR1 and CDR2 (germline): DFQATT, SNEGSKA (reference sequence). CDR3 sequence reads: CSAKGPGWERGNEQYF. CDR3 coding DNA: TGCAGTGCTAAAGGCCCCGGGTGGGAGCGTGGGAATGAGCAGTACTTC.

The chain is built from TRBV20-1 and TRBJ2-3, with D possibly matching TRBD2 (5 bases). The CDR3 is 15 residues long. Germline-derived CDR1 and CDR2 are DFQATT and SNEGSKA (reference sequence). Trimming removed 0 bases at V and 0 bases at J, with 10 bases between. CDR3 residues: CSAREGPGSTDTQYF. The CDR3 DNA follows: TGCAGTGCTAGAGAGGGCCCGGGAAGCACAGATACGCAGTATTTT.

This chain joins TRBV10-3 and TRBJ2-1; 15 nucleotides agree with TRBD2. CDR1 is ENHRY, CDR2 SYGVKD, per germline. This CDR3 spans 16 amino acids. The V segment lost 8 bases and the J segment 9 bases; nucleotides outside the gene matches: 11. The CDR3, as DNA: TGTGCCATCTCGTTCGGCGGGGGACTAGCGGGAGGTGAGCAGTTCTTC. Its translation: CAISFGGGLAGGEQFF.

This clonotype was counted a few times. The rearrangement uses TRBV13 and TRBJ2-1; 10 bases align to TRBD2. This CDR3 spans 17 amino acids. J lost 5 bases, V lost 1 base, and 8 bases had no gene match. In germline, CDR1 is PRHDT, CDR2 FYEKMQ (reference sequence). CDR3 protein: CASSLASGRGSHNEQFF. As DNA, the CDR3 is TGTGCCAGCAGCTTAGCTAGCGGGAGAGGATCCCACAATGAGCAGTTCTTC. Full variable domain (remainder filled in from reference TRBV13 and TRBJ2-1): AAGVIQSPRHLIKEKRETATLKCYPIPRHDTVYWYQQGPGQDPQFLISFYEKMQSDKGSIPDRFSAQQFSDYHSELNMSSLELGDSALYFCASSLASGRGSHNEQFFGPGTRLTVL.

The genes are TRBV20-1 and TRBJ2-3; 7 bases align to TRBD2. V lost 0 bases and J lost 2; bases outside the gene matches: 11. CDR1 DFQATT and CDR2 SNEGSKA come from the germline V gene (reference sequence). This CDR3 has 17 amino acids. The CDR3: CSARDQSLGGYTDTQYF. The DNA for the CDR3 is TGCAGTGCTAGAGATCAAAGTCTGGGGGGGTACACAGATACGCAGTATTTT.

The genes are TRBV9 and TRBJ1-1; 9 bases agree with TRBD1. The CDR3 is 17 residues long. Germline lookup yields CDR1 SGDLS and CDR2 YYNGEE. Unmatched junction bases numbered 10, after V lost 4 bases and J lost 0 bases. In DNA, the CDR3 is TGTGCCAGCAGCCAAGGACAGGGGAAAAGAATGAACACTGAAGCTTTCTTT. Its protein product is CASSQGQGKRMNTEAFF.

The rearrangement links TRBV3-1 to TRBJ2-7; D is undetermined. Trimming removed 1 base at V and 4 bases at J, with 11 bases between. The CDR3 totals 14 residues. Germline CDR1 LGHDT, CDR2 YNNKEL (reference sequence). DNA for the CDR3: TGTGCCAGCAGCCAAGCCCCCATAGGGTACGAGCAGTACTTC. Protein product: CASSQAPIGYEQYF.

The chain carries TRBV5-1 and TRBJ2-7, with 7 nucleotides matching TRBD2. This CDR3 is built from 13 residues. The germline CDR1 and CDR2 sequences are SGHRS and YFSETQ. V lost 0 bases, J lost 6 bases, and 3 bases stayed unmatched. CDR3 loop: CASSLGSGLEQYF. The CDR3 nucleotides read TGCGCCAGCAGCTTGGGTAGCGGGCTCGAGCAGTACTTC.

This clonotype was recorded a few times. This chain joins TRBV11-2 and TRBJ2-7; the match to TRBD1 covers 9 bases. The CDR3 runs to 16 residues. Germline V gene data show CDR1 as SGHAT and CDR2 as FQNNGV. With V trimmed by 5 bases and J by 5 bases, 13 bases remained unmatched. The CDR3: CASSIHVGTGSNEQYF. CDR3 nucleotide sequence: TGTGCCAGCAGCATCCACGTCGGGACAGGGTCAAACGAGCAGTACTTC.

Points on this clonotype: An end of the junction differs from the germline gene, which may be a read error. The J gene is TRBJ2-1, the V gene TRBV12-5, with 8 bases aligning to TRBD1. The germline V gene has CDR1 LGHNT and CDR2 FRNRAP. The CDR3 spans 17 residues. The CDR3 reads CARNPKPQGARCNGQFF. The DNA for the CDR3 is TGTGCTAGAAACCCTAAGCCCCAGGGGGCCCGTTGCAATGGGCAGTTCTTC.

This clonotype was observed a handful of times. CDR3 in amino acids: CASSLRQGTKETQYF. The CDR3 DNA is TGTGCCAGCTCCCTTAGACAGGGGACCAAAGAGACCCAGTACTTC. This chain joins TRBV18 and TRBJ2-5; 8 bases agree with TRBD1. The CDR3 runs 15 residues. Trimming took 6 bases from V and 3 from J; bases not matched to a gene: 9. Germline CDR1 is KGHSH and CDR2 is LQKENI.

The J gene is TRBJ2-3, the V gene TRBV6-5; 10 positions agree with TRBD2. CDR1 and CDR2 from the germline V gene are MNHEY and SVGAGI. V trimming: 7 bases; J trimming: 6 bases; junction bases outside the gene matches: 10. The CDR3 covers 15 residues. CDR3 nucleotides: TGTGCCAGCACTCCAGCGGGAGGGGGTTCGGATACGCAGTATTTT. Translation: CASTPAGGGSDTQYF.

The chain carries TRBV9 and TRBJ2-7; tentatively, D is TRBD2 (6 bases). The CDR3 runs 14 residues. CDR1 is SGDLS and CDR2 is YYNGEE in the germline V gene. The V end lost 2 bases, the J end lost 12 bases, and 21 bases lay between the germline ends. Here the CDR3 DNA reads TGTGCCAGCAGCGTTATGGAGGGAGACCCATTTCCGTACTTC. Amino acids: CASSVMEGDPFPYF.

The rearrangement links TRBV7-3 to TRBJ2-3; TRBD2 matches at 11 bases. Germline CDR1 and CDR2: SGHTA and FQGTGA. This CDR3 is 16 amino acids long. V lost 5 bases to trimming and J lost 5 bases; unmatched junction nucleotides: 9. The CDR3 DNA reads TGTGCCAGCAGCCCGATAGCGGGAGGGCCTCAAGATACGCAGTATTTT. Translating it yields CASSPIAGGPQDTQYF.

This clonotype was observed a few times. CDR3 nucleotides: TGCAGTGCTCGGTATATAGAGACCCAGTACTTC. Translating gives CSARYIETQYF. This chain uses TRBV20-1 with TRBJ2-5; D remains unclear. V dropped 5 bases and J dropped 4 bases, with 8 bases sitting between them. CDR1 and CDR2 (germline): DFQATT, SNEGSKA (reference sequence). The CDR3 is made up of 11 amino acids.

The V and J genes are TRBV12-3 or TRBV12-4 and TRBJ1-2, with D possibly being TRBD1 (6 bases). The CDR3 spans 15 residues. With 7 bases removed from V and 0 bases from J, the gap between germline ends came to 15 bases. Written as DNA, the CDR3 is TGTGCCAGCAAACTAGGGGGTTCCACTAACTATGGCTACACCTTC. Translation gives CASKLGGSTNYGYTF.

This clonotype was seen many times. V and J are TRBV27 and TRBJ1-2, with D possibly matching TRBD1 (5 bases). This CDR3 contains 14 residues. Germline V gene lookup returns CDR1 MNHEY and CDR2 SMNVEV (reference sequence). V lost 2 bases, J lost 10 bases, and 17 bases lay in between. The CDR3 spells CASSLAPWGADYTF. CDR3 coding DNA: TGTGCCAGCAGTTTAGCCCCATGGGGCGCGGACTACACCTTC.

Comments on this clonotype: A read error may explain this, as a much larger clone is one base away. The chain recombines TRBV7-9 with TRBJ2-5, with D perhaps assigned TRBD1 or TRBD2 (5 bases each). This CDR3 region has 12 residues. Trimming shortened V by 7 bases and J by 11 bases, and 17 bases separated the two germline ends. The V gene's germline CDR1 is SEHNR and CDR2 FQNEAQ (reference sequence). In DNA, the CDR3 is TGTGCCAGCAATGTAGGGACGGGCAAGCAGTACTTC. It encodes CASNVGTGKQYF.

J is TRBJ2-7 and V is TRBV27; 8 bases are shared with TRBD2. The CDR3 is 16 amino acids. V dropped 5 bases and J dropped 0; count of bases not matched to a gene: 9. Per germline, CDR1 MNHEY and CDR2 SMNVEV (reference sequence). The CDR3 region is CASSASLADLSYEQYF. As DNA, the CDR3 is TGTGCCAGCAGTGCATCACTAGCGGATCTCTCCTACGAGCAGTACTTC.

The chain carries TRBV11-2 and TRBJ2-3; 9 nucleotides match TRBD2. With 2 bases clipped from V and 9 bases from J, the junction kept 12 bases outside the gene matches. This CDR3 is 16 amino acids long. Germline V CDR1 and CDR2: SGHAT, FQNNGV. The CDR3 coding sequence is TGTGCCAGCAGCTTAATAGCGGGAGTCCCGGGGCAAACGCAGTATTTT. This encodes CASSLIAGVPGQTQYF.